This T cell receptor beta chain was obtained from a study of blood T cell repertoires in COVID-19. Study in general: The United States, Italy and Spain provided the acute and convalescent COVID-19 samples. T cells, B-cell-depleted T cells, or PBMCs provided the cDNA or gDNA that served as material.

The CDR3 consists of 15 residues. Germline V gene lookup returns CDR1 SGHRS and CDR2 YFSETQ. The ends were cut back, 3 bases at V and 0 bases at J, with 11 bases in the middle. In the source study's methods: Using reference gene primer amplification, nucleated cell counts were estimated. The method was immunoSEQ multiplex PCR; TCRdb's version includes in-frame clones alone and lacks a portion of them. Clone size and V and J calls were adopted from that table, with D and trimming inferred from the DNA. The sample has 71,000 or so clones; over 75% are singletons. V and J are TRBV5-1 and TRBJ2-3; D is perhaps TRBD2 (5 bases). Sequenced input: peripheral blood. The sequence was collected from a man aged 45-65 years with acute or convalescent COVID-19. DNA for the CDR3: TGCGCCAGCAGCTGGAAAGGCGGGAGCACAGATACGCAGTATTTT. The encoded protein is CASSWKGGSTDTQYF.